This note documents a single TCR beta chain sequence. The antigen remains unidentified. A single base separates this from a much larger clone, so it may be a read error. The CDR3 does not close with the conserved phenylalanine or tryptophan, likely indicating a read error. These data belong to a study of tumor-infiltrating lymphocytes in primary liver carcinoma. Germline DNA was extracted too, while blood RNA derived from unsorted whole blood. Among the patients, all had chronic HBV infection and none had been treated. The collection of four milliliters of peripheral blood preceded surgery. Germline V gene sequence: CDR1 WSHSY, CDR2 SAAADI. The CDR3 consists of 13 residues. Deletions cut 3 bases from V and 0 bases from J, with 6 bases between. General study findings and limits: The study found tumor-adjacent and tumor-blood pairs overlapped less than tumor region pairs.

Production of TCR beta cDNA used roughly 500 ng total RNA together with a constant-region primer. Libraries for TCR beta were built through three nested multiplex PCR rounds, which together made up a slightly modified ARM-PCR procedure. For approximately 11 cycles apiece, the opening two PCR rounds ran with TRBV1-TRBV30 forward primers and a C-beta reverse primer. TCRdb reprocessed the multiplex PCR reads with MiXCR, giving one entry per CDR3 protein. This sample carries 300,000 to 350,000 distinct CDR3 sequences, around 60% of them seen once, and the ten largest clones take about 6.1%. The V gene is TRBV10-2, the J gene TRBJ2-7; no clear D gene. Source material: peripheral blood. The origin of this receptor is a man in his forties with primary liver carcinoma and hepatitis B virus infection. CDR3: CASSESASYEQYL. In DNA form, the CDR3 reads TGCGCCAGCAGTGAAAGTGCCTCCTACGAGCAGTACCTC.